The 9 T cell receptor beta chains listed next were all sequenced from one sample in a study of blood T cell repertoires in COVID-19 (dated by TCRdb to about 2020). Library creation used the immunoSEQ multiplex PCR assay. TCRdb limited this immuneACCESS table to in-frame rearrangements with V and J called. A share of clones is missing; checked studies link under half to unresolved V genes, and the rest is unexplained. This sample gives tens of thousands of clones in total; around nine tenths of them show up just once. The ten largest account for around 3.7% of the sample. Sequencing input: peripheral blood. These receptor sequences come from a human donor in a cohort sampled during active COVID-19.

This chain uses TRBV29-1 with TRBJ2-1; tentative D call: TRBD2 (6 bases). V was trimmed by 4 bases and J by 6 bases, leaving 10 bases between them. Germline values: CDR1 SQVTM, CDR2 ANQGSEA. There are 12 residues in the CDR3. The CDR3 loop is CSVVAGINEQFF. The CDR3, as DNA: TGCAGCGTTGTGGCGGGAATCAATGAGCAGTTCTTC.

This sequence joins TRBV7-2 and TRBJ2-7; D gene unclear. The V end lost 5 bases, the J end lost 3 bases, and 8 bases lay between the germline ends. CDR1 is SGHTA, CDR2 FQGNSA, per germline. There are 12 residues in the CDR3. The CDR3 sequence is CASSLNLYEQYF. The CDR3 DNA reads as TGTGCCAGCAGCCTAAACCTCTACGAGCAGTACTTC.

J is TRBJ1-6 and V is TRBV19; D is unclear. The CDR3 sequence is 14 residues long. The V end lost 3 bases, the J end lost 10 bases, and 13 bases lay between the germline ends. Per germline, CDR1 LNHDA and CDR2 SQIVND (reference sequence). CDR3 region: CASSIGLKWSPLHF. The DNA of the CDR3 is TGTGCCAGTAGTATTGGCCTTAAATGGTCACCCCTCCACTTT. The whole variable domain, filled in from reference TRBV19 and TRBJ1-6, reads DGGITQSPKYLFRKEGQNVTLSCEQNLNHDAMYWYRQDPGQGLRLIYYSQIVNDFQKGDIAEGYSVSREKKESFPLTVTSAQKNPTAFYLCASSIGLKWSPLHFGNGTRLTVT.

V gene TRBV4-2 combines with J gene TRBJ1-5; 7 bases map to TRBD1. This CDR3 has 14 amino acids. V lost 2 bases to trimming and J lost 4 bases; unmatched junction nucleotides: 2. Germline loops: CDR1 LGHNA, CDR2 YNFKEQ. The CDR3 protein is CASSQTTGNQPQHF. In nucleotides, the CDR3 is TGTGCCAGCAGCCAAACGACAGGGAATCAGCCCCAGCATTTT.

J is TRBJ2-3 and V is TRBV4-3; TRBD2 matches 9 bases. Per the germline V gene, CDR1 is LGHNA and CDR2 is YSLEER. CDR3 size: 17 residues. J was trimmed by 6 bases and V by 1 base; bases with no gene match: 11. CDR3 bases: TGCGCCAGCAGCCAAGGGGTAGCGGGGGTCCCCGGGGATACGCAGTATTTT. Translation: CASSQGVAGVPGDTQYF.

This rearrangement joins TRBV6-1 to TRBJ1-5, with a tentative D call TRBD1 (6 bases). Germline lookup yields CDR1 MNHNS and CDR2 SASEGT. V was pared by 3 bases and J by 4 bases, with 13 bases between. The CDR3 loop spans 15 amino acids. DNA of the CDR3: TGTGCCAGCAGTGATGAGACAGGTCGGAATCAGCCCCAGCATTTT. Its protein is CASSDETGRNQPQHF.

This sequence joins TRBV16 and TRBJ1-5, with no clear D. The CDR3 spans 12 residues. The ends were cut back, 3 bases at V and 4 bases at J, with 4 bases in the middle. The germline CDR1 and CDR2 sequences are KGHSY and FQNENV. CDR3 nucleotides: TGTGCCAGCAGCCAGAGGAATCAGCCCCAGCATTTT. Translation gives CASSQRNQPQHF.

V is TRBV18 and J is TRBJ2-7; 7 bases map to TRBD2. V was clipped by 1 base and J by 2 bases; unmatched bases: 8. Germline V gene lookup returns CDR1 KGHSH and CDR2 LQKENI. This CDR3 is built from 16 residues. The CDR3 region is CASSPQGAGLTYEQYF. The CDR3 DNA follows: TGTGCCAGCTCACCACAAGGAGCGGGGTTAACCTACGAGCAGTACTTC.

CDR3 sequence reads: CASSESSSGSSYEQYF. The CDR3 bases are TGCGCCAGCAGTGAGTCGTCGAGCGGGAGCTCCTACGAGCAGTACTTC. The chain employs TRBV10-2 and TRBJ2-7; 8 bases are shared with TRBD2. CDR1 and CDR2 from the germline V gene are WSHSY and SAAADI. This CDR3 region has 16 residues. Germline trimming cut 0 bases from V and 0 bases from J; bases unmatched to any gene: 4.